The entry below describes one TCR beta chain. This entry comes from a study of T cell changes during pregnancy in multiple sclerosis. Germline loops: CDR1 SNHLY, CDR2 FYNNEI. This CDR3 spans 14 amino acids. The ends lost 10 bases at V and 7 bases at J; junction bases unmatched: 10. The protocol was immunoSEQ multiplex PCR, while the TCRdb copy is restricted to in-frame clones and leaves out a portion. The sample lists approximately 30,000 clones; 91% were seen once. The V call is TRBV2, the J call TRBJ1-2, with 12 bases matching TRBD1. Specimen: CD8+ T cells from peripheral blood mononuclear cells, collected in the second trimester of pregnancy. This clonotype originated in a female donor in good health, enrolled as a control in a pregnancy study. The CDR3 here is CAKGQGANRLGYTF. CDR3 sequence (DNA): TGTGCCAAGGGACAGGGGGCGAATCGTCTTGGCTACACCTTC. Variable domain in full (rest from reference TRBV2 and TRBJ1-2): EPEVTQTPSHQVTQMGQEVILRCVPISNHLYFYWYRQILGQKVEFLVSFYNNEISEKSEIFDDQFSVERPDGSNFTLKIRSTKLEDSAMYFCAKGQGANRLGYTFGSGTRLTVV.